Each of the 18 T cell receptor beta chains below was sequenced from the same sample in a study of T cell responses to AZD1222 COVID-19 vaccine. Here immunoSEQ multiplex PCR was the method, and the copy in TCRdb shows in-frame clones only, minus some. This sample has some 100,000 clones, with 70% to 90% found just once. The specimen comprised peripheral blood, sampled on day 0 of MenACWY control vaccination. The receptors originated from an adult in good health.

The sample holds one count of this clone. This sequence joins TRBV11-3 and TRBJ2-3; 8 nucleotides match TRBD2. J lost 1 base, V lost 4 bases, and 7 bases had no gene match. CDR1 SGHNT and CDR2 YENEEA come from the germline V gene. The CDR3 is 16 amino acids. The CDR3 sequence is CASSSEAGEGTDTQYF. The CDR3 DNA is TGTGCCAGCAGCTCCGAAGCGGGAGAGGGCACAGATACGCAGTATTTT.

This clone has only a few counts. The J gene is TRBJ1-1, the V gene TRBV7-9, with TRBD1 as a possible D gene (5 bases). The CDR3 has 14 residues. Germline lookup yields CDR1 SEHNR and CDR2 FQNEAQ (reference sequence). The V end was cut by 3 bases, the J end by 4 bases, with 12 bases between. The CDR3 nucleotides read TGTGCCAGCAGCTTCAACCGTGGGGGCACTGAAGCTTTCTTT. Translation gives CASSFNRGGTEAFF. The full variable domain, its missing parts supplied by reference TRBV7-9 and TRBJ1-1, is DTGVSQNPRHKITKRGQNVTFRCDPISEHNRLYWYRQTLGQGPEFLTYFQNEAQLEKSRLLSDRFSAERPKGSFSTLEIQRTEQGDSAMYLCASSFNRGGTEAFFGQGTRLTVV.

The chain couples TRBV4-1 to TRBJ1-1, with D tentatively TRBD1 (5 bases). Looked up from germline, CDR1 is MGHRA and CDR2 is YSYEKL. Deletions cut 4 bases from V and 0 bases from J, with 12 bases between. The CDR3 runs 15 residues. In DNA form, the CDR3 reads TGCGCCAGCAGCCCGTTGGCAGGGATGAACACTGAAGCTTTCTTT. Translated, it gives CASSPLAGMNTEAFF.

This clone was picked up one time. The CDR3 loop is CASRGQMEGGYTF. The DNA of the CDR3 is TGTGCCAGCCGAGGACAGATGGAAGGTGGCTACACCTTC. The chain links TRBV14 to TRBJ1-2, with D perhaps TRBD1 (6 bases). This CDR3 has 13 amino acids. Germline V gene sequence: CDR1 SGHDN, CDR2 FVKESK. Between the trimmed V and J ends, which lost 8 bases and 7 bases, there was a span of 17 bases.

V is TRBV27 and J is TRBJ2-7; 8 positions match TRBD1. Germline V lookup: CDR1 MNHEY, CDR2 SMNVEV (reference sequence). V shed 3 bases, J shed 2 bases, and the junction held 3 bases outside the gene matches. CDR3 length: 14 residues. The CDR3 DNA sequence: TGTGCCAGCAGTTTCGGACAGGGTCCCTACGAGCAGTACTTC. This translates into CASSFGQGPYEQYF.

This sequence joins TRBV27 and TRBJ2-2, with 9 bases aligning to TRBD2. Trimming removed 2 bases from V and 4 bases from J; junction bases left unmatched: 5. CDR3 length: 16 residues. CDR1 and CDR2 from the germline V gene are MNHEY and SMNVEV (reference sequence). CDR3 sequence: CASSLGSGSVTGELFF. The CDR3 nucleotides read TGTGCCAGCAGTTTAGGTAGCGGGAGTGTCACCGGGGAGCTGTTTTTT.

This clone was counted once. This sequence joins TRBV10-3 and TRBJ2-1; D is possibly TRBD2 (7 bases). The V end was cut by 3 bases, the J end by 8 bases, with 17 bases between. The germline V gene encodes CDR1 ENHRY and CDR2 SYGVKD. The CDR3 covers 15 residues. The CDR3, as DNA: TGTGCCATCAGTGACCCGCGGGGGCTCATGGATGAGCAGTTCTTC. Translated, it gives CAISDPRGLMDEQFF.

The V and J genes are TRBV3-1 (or the pseudogene TRBV3-2) and TRBJ2-1; tentatively, D is TRBD1 (6 bases). Germline lookup yields CDR1 LGHDT and CDR2 YNNKEL (reference sequence). Trimming took off 4 bases at V and 9 bases at J, with 22 bases between the two ends. CDR3 length: 16 amino acids. The CDR3 coding sequence is TGTGCCAGCAGCCCCCGCACTCCGGGACGACAGGCTGAGCAGTTCTTC. It yields the protein CASSPRTPGRQAEQFF.

The V and J genes are TRBV19 and TRBJ1-5; weak D call: TRBD1 (6 bases). The CDR3 is 15 residues long. The germline V gene has CDR1 LNHDA and CDR2 SQIVND (reference sequence). V lost 1 base, J lost 6 bases, and 13 bases lay in between. The CDR3 DNA follows: TGTGCCAGTAGTATAGGCACCACAGGGAGTCAGCCCCAGCATTTT. Its translation: CASSIGTTGSQPQHF.

The chain links TRBV29-1 to TRBJ2-3; possibly TRBD2 for D (6 bases). CDR1 is SQVTM, CDR2 ANQGSEA, per germline. V dropped 7 bases and J dropped 0 bases, with 8 bases sitting between them. The CDR3 loop spans 12 amino acids. The CDR3 coding sequence is TGCAGCGGCGGGGAAAGCACAGATACGCAGTATTTT. This codes for CSGGESTDTQYF.

This chain joins TRBV4-1 and TRBJ2-7; TRBD1 is a possible D gene (6 bases). In germline, CDR1 is MGHRA, CDR2 YSYEKL. Trimming removed 6 bases from V and 6 bases from J, with 18 bases in between. This CDR3 comprises 14 residues. The CDR3 region is CASSHTGSTGEQYF. For the CDR3, the DNA is TGCGCCAGCAGTCATACAGGGAGCACGGGCGAGCAGTACTTC.

V and J are TRBV4-2 and TRBJ1-2, with D possibly matching TRBD1 (5 bases). The CDR3 has 15 residues. The ends were cut back, 3 bases at V and 4 bases at J, with 15 bases in the middle. Germline V lookup: CDR1 LGHNA, CDR2 YNFKEQ. DNA for the CDR3: TGTGCCAGCAGCCAGGGACGGGCGTGGGGCTATGGCTACACCTTC. The encoded protein is CASSQGRAWGYGYTF.

A single count supports this clone. The chain carries TRBV5-4 and TRBJ2-2; either TRBD1 or TRBD2 may supply D (5 bases each). The V and J ends lost 3 bases and 12 bases respectively, with 15 bases between them. Germline V gene sequence: CDR1 SGHNT, CDR2 YYREEE (reference sequence). The CDR3 spans 13 residues. CDR3 protein: CASSWARDLKLFF. For the CDR3, the DNA is TGTGCCAGCAGCTGGGCCCGGGACCTAAAGCTGTTTTTT.

The V gene is TRBV9, the J gene TRBJ2-1, with 10 nucleotides matching TRBD1. This CDR3 is built from 21 residues. The V gene's germline CDR1 is SGDLS and CDR2 YYNGEE. V lost 3 bases and J lost 1; bases outside the gene matches: 19. The CDR3 region has the DNA TGTGCCAGCAGCGCACCACGACCCGGGACAGGGGAAAGTCAGTCCTACAATGAGCAGTTCTTC. Amino acid sequence: CASSAPRPGTGESQSYNEQFF.

Note on this clone: A junction end diverges from the germline sequence, so it may reflect a read error. V usage is TRBV6-1 and J usage is TRBJ1-2; possible D gene TRBD1, 6 bases. CDR1 MNHNS and CDR2 SASEGT come from the germline V gene. CDR3 size: 19 residues. The DNA for the CDR3 is TGTGCCAGCAGTGAATTTCCTGGCGGGGGGCGCGGACGTGGGGATGGCCACACCTTC. Amino acids: CASSEFPGGGRGRGDGHTF.

This rearrangement joins TRBV14 to TRBJ2-1; no definite D call. Between the trimmed V and J ends, which lost 3 bases and 8 bases, there was a span of 5 bases. Germline CDR1 and CDR2: SGHDN and FVKESK. The length of the CDR3 is 11 residues. The CDR3 nucleotides are TGTGCCAGCAGCCAGGGTCATGAGCAGTTCTTC. Translating gives CASSQGHEQFF.

This clone was seen only once. As DNA, the CDR3 is TGCGCCAGCAGCCAAGTAGTAGGACAGGGGGGAAACAATGAGCAGTTCTTC. Protein sequence: CASSQVVGQGGNNEQFF. The chain combines TRBV4-3 with TRBJ2-1, with TRBD1 identical over 10 bases. CDR3 size: 17 residues. CDR1 LGHNA and CDR2 YSLEER come from the germline V gene. V shed 1 base, J shed 5 bases, and the junction held 8 bases outside the gene matches.

This sequence joins TRBV27 and TRBJ2-3; no definite D call. This CDR3 region has 13 residues. The ends were cut back, 5 bases at V and 2 bases at J, with 8 bases in the middle. Germline V lookup: CDR1 MNHEY, CDR2 SMNVEV (reference sequence). DNA for the CDR3: TGTGCCAGCAGTCAAGGGTCCACAGATACGCAGTATTTT. Protein: CASSQGSTDTQYF.